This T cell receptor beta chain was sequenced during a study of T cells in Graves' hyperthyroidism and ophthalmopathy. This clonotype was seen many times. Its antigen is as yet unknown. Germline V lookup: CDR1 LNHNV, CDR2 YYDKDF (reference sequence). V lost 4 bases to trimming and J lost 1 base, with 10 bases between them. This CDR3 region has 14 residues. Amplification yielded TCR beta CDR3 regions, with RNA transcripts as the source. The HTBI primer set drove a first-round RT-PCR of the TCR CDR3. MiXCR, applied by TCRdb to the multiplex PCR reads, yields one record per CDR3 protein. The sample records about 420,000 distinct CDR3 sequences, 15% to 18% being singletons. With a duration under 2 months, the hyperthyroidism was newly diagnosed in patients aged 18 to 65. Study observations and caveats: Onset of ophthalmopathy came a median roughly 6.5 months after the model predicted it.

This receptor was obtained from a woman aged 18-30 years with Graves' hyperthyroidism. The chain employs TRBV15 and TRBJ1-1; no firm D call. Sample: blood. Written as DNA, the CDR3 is TGTGCCACCAGCAAACGGCAGCAGAACACTGAAGCTTTCTTT. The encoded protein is CATSKRQQNTEAFF.